The present T cell receptor beta chain was sequenced within a study of CD8+ T cells in alopecia areata. Whole-study findings and limits: Patients displayed less clarity in TCR sharing than mice, a finding possibly related to HLA. Scalp samples also contribute reads from the resident alphabeta T cells found in normal skin.

PBMCs were stained for CD3, CD4 and CD8, and CD4+ and CD8+ T cells were sorted. Details on this clone: Antigen: not known.

RNA extraction was followed by reverse transcription into cDNA, which acted as the sequencing template. Clones were read by immunoSEQ multiplex PCR, and TCRdb kept only the in-frame ones, dropping some. The sample has 150,000 to 200,000 clones, roughly 60% seen once. The V end was cut by 3 bases, the J end by 6 bases, with 15 bases between. CDR1 is SQVTM and CDR2 is ANQGSEA in the germline V gene. The length of the CDR3 is 13 residues. Sequenced sample: CD4+ T cells sorted from blood. The chain is built from TRBV29-1 and TRBJ2-7; no firm D call. The clonotype originates from a human donor in good health. This CDR3 is CSVEGIGLGEQYF. The CDR3 nucleotides read TGCAGCGTTGAGGGAATCGGTTTGGGCGAGCAGTACTTC.